This TCR beta chain appears in the sequencing data of a study of OX40 agonist ivuxolimab in advanced cancers. Study-level findings and limits: CD4+ and CD8+ blood T cells expanded clonally by week 6 at 0.1 to 3.0 mg/kg.

Trimming shortened V by 3 bases and J by 5 bases, and 36 bases separated the two germline ends. Germline assignment: CDR1 ENHRY and CDR2 SYGVKD. The CDR3 is 22 residues long. The repertoire was sequenced with immunoSEQ multiplex PCR; TCRdb's copy has only in-frame clones and lacks some. This table holds 65,000 to 85,000 clones, 92% found once. A note on this clone: Its antigen is as yet unknown.

The TCR comes from an adult with an advanced solid tumor such as melanoma, head and neck, liver or kidney cancer. The rearrangement links TRBV10-3 to TRBJ2-3, with a possible D match to TRBD2 (10 bases). The material was CD4+ or CD8+ T cells sorted from blood, obtained in a trial of the OX40 agonist ivuxolimab. The CDR3 DNA is TGTGCCATCAGTGACCACGAACCCGGACAGGGGATAACTAGCGGGATGGGAGATACGCAGTATTTT. Its translation is CAISDHEPGQGITSGMGDTQYF.